This TCR beta chain emerged from a study of blood T cell repertoires in COVID-19. About the research overall: Some COVID-19 samples were acute and others convalescent; all came from the United States, Italy and Spain. T cells, B-cell-depleted T cells, or PBMCs supplied cDNA or gDNA.

The junction had 5 bases not matched to a gene; V was cut back by 3 bases and J by 9 bases. Germline assignment: CDR1 SGHKS and CDR2 YYEKEE (reference sequence). The CDR3 consists of 14 residues. Repertoires were generated with immunoSEQ multiplex PCR, while TCRdb's copy carries only in-frame clones and drops some. The sample holds more than 65,000 clones, roughly nine tenths seen once. The source material was peripheral blood. The chain carries TRBV5-5 and TRBJ1-6, with 8 bases lining up with TRBD1. The TCR originated in a man in his fifties or sixties with acute or convalescent COVID-19. CDR3 in amino acids: CASSWETGASPLHF. For the CDR3, the DNA is TGTGCCAGCAGCTGGGAGACAGGGGCTTCACCCCTCCACTTT. Variable domain in full (rest from reference TRBV5-5 and TRBJ1-6): DAGVTQSPTHLIKTRGQQVTLRCSPISGHKSVSWYQQVLGQGPQFIFQYYEKEERGRGNFPDRFSARQFPNYSSELNVNALLLGDSALYLCASSWETGASPLHFGNGTRLTVT.